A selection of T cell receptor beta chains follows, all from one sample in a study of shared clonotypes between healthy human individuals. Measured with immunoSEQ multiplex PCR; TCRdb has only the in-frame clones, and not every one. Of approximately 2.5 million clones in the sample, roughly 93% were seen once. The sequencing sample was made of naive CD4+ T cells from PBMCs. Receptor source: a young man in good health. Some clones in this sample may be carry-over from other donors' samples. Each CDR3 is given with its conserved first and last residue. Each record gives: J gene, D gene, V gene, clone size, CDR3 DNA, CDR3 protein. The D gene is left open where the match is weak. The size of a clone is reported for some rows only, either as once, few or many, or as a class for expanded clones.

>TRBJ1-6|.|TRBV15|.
TGTGCCACCAGCAGAGATAGATACTATAATTCACCCCTCCACTTT
CATSRDRYYNSPLHF
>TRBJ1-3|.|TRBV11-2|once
TGTGCCAGCAGCTTAGTGGCAGCTGGAAACACCATATATTTT
CASSLVAAGNTIYF
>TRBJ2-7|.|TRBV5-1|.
TGCGCCAGCAGCACAGGTGATGGACAGTCCCCCTACGAGCAGTACTTC
CASSTGDGQSPYEQYF
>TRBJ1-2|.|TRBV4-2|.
TGTGCCAGCAGCCAACGGGGGGGAGGGGATCCGTATGGCTACACCTTC
CASSQRGGGDPYGYTF
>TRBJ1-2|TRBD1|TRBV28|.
TGTGCCAGCAGTTTATTTGGGACAGGGGGCTATGGTTACATCTTC
CASSLFGTGGYGYIF
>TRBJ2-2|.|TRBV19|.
TGTGCCAGTAGTATAGTAGGGTCCGGGGAGCTGTTTTTT
CASSIVGSGELFF
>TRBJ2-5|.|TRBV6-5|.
TGTGCCAGCCGTGAGACGGGGGGCATGAAGACCCAGTACTTC
CASRETGGMKTQYF
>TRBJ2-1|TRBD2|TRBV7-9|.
TGTGCCAGCAGCTTAAGGCTAGCGGGGGGCAATGAGCAGTTCTTC
CASSLRLAGGNEQFF
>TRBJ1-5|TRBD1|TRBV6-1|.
TGTGCCAGCAGTGAAAGAATGGGACAGTTTAATCAGCCCCAGCATTTT
CASSERMGQFNQPQHF
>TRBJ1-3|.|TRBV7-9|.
TGTGCCAGCAGCTTAGATGGGGTACCTGGAAACACCATATATTTT
CASSLDGVPGNTIYF
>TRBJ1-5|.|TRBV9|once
TGTGCCAGCAGCGTAGCGGACGGCAATCAGCCCCAGCATTTT
CASSVADGNQPQHF
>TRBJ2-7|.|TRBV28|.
TGTGCCAGCAGTTTACCCTCATACGAGCAGTACTTC
CASSLPSYEQYF
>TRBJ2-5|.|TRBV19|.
TGTGCCAGTAGTGCTCTTTTCGGGAGTCGGTCCCAGTACTTC
CASSALFGSRSQYF
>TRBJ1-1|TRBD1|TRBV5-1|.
TGCGCCAGCAGCTTGGCCGTCAGGGGGTCGAAGATGAACACTGAAGCTTTCTTT
CASSLAVRGSKMNTEAFF
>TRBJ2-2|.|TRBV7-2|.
TGTGCCAGCAGCTTATATGACACCGGGGAGCTGTTTTTT
CASSLYDTGELFF
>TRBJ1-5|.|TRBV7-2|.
TGTGCCAGCAGCTTATCAGGTCGAGTCGGTGGTCAGCCCCAGCATTTT
CASSLSGRVGGQPQHF
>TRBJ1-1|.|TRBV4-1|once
TGCGCCAGCAGTGGAGGGGCCTGGTACCCTGAAGCTTTCTTT
CASSGGAWYPEAFF
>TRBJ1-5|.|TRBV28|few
TGTGCCAGCAAGGAGACGTTGGATCAGCCCCAGCATTTT
CASKETLDQPQHF
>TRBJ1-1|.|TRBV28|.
TGTGCCAGCCGGGGACCCCACGCGGGGAACACTGAAGCTTTCTTT
CASRGPHAGNTEAFF
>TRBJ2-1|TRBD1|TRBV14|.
TGTGCCAGCAGCCAACAAACAGACAGGGGTGGTGAGCAGTTCTTC
CASSQQTDRGGEQFF
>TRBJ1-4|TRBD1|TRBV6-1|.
TGTGCCAGCAGCGATCGGGACAGCCCTAATGAAAAACTGTTTTTT
CASSDRDSPNEKLFF
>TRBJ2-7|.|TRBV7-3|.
TGTGCCAGCAGCTTAAACCCAAGCTACGAGCAGTACTTC
CASSLNPSYEQYF
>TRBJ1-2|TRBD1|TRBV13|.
TGTGCCAGCAGCTCGAGACAGGGGGCGCTTGGCTACACCTTC
CASSSRQGALGYTF